The clone carrying this T cell receptor beta chain was detected ten times or more. Its specificity is not known. TCR beta CDR3 regions were amplified from RNA transcripts. Using the HTBI primer set, a first-round RT-PCR was run on the TCR CDR3. TCRdb re-called the multiplex PCR reads through MiXCR, storing one row per CDR3 protein. The top ten hold under 8% of the sample, which has around 600,000 distinct CDR3 sequences, approximately 14% seen once. The sample comes from a study of T cells in Graves' hyperthyroidism and ophthalmopathy. This CDR3 is 17 amino acids long. V gave up 2 bases and J gave up 0 bases, with 14 bases separating them. Germline V lookup: CDR1 SGHTA, CDR2 FQGNSA. Patients showing uncontrolled infection, other autoimmune disease, pregnancy or lactation were ineligible. General observations from the study: Ophthalmopathy was told apart from stable hyperthyroidism by a 13 V-J model.

The clonotype originates from a young woman with Graves' hyperthyroidism. The rearrangement uses TRBV7-2 and TRBJ1-3; a possible D gene is TRBD1 (5 bases). The specimen sequenced was blood. The CDR3 DNA sequence: TGTGCCAGCAGCTTATTGGGAGGGGCCACCTCTGGAAACACCATATATTTT. Its protein product is CASSLLGGATSGNTIYF.